This TCR beta chain was observed in a study of T-cell reconstitution after alpha-beta-depleted transplantation in children. Broader study findings: Reports say that about two months after transplant, the alpha-beta T cells came out of several hundred graft clones that had expanded. A year post-transplant, T-cell counts and diversity derived mostly from newly produced T cells. Surviving recipient T cells and intrathymic progenitors accounted for some patients' high TCRbeta diversity at day 60.

CDR3 length equals 16 residues. The germline V gene has CDR1 LGHDT and CDR2 YNNKEL (reference sequence). After removal of 4 bases from V and 4 bases from J, the junction contained 10 bases not matched to a gene. Note on this clonotype: Its antigen remains unknown.

Unique molecular identifiers featured in how the TCRbeta library was prepared. TCRdb reprocessed the PCR reads via MiXCR and lists one record per CDR3 protein. Of fewer than 700,000 distinct CDR3 sequences listed, roughly 13% are singletons. The V and J genes are TRBV3-1 and TRBJ2-3; the match to TRBD2 covers 8 bases. The TCR sequence derives from a male patient younger than 18 who had a stem cell transplant for acute myeloid leukemia, so the T cells may come from the graft donor. This material consisted of PBMCs, mostly from graft donor cells, taken 360 days after TCRalphabeta/CD19-depleted stem cell transplant. CDR3 nucleotides: TGTGCCAGCAGCCGCGGCGGACTAGCAGGAGCAGATACGCAGTATTTT. Encoded protein: CASSRGGLAGADTQYF.